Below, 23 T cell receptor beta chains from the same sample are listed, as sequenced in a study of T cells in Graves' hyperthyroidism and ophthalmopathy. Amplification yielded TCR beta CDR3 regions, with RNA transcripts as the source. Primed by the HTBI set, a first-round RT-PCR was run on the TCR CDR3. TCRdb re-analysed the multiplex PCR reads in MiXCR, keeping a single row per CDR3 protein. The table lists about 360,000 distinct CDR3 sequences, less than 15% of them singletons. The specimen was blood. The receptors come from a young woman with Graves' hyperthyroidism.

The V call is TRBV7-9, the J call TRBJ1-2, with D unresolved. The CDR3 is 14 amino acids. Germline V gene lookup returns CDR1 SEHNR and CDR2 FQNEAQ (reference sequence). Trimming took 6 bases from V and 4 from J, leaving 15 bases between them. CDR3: CASSHPRGGYGYTF. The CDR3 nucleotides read TGTGCCAGCAGTCATCCGAGAGGAGGCTATGGCTACACCTTC.

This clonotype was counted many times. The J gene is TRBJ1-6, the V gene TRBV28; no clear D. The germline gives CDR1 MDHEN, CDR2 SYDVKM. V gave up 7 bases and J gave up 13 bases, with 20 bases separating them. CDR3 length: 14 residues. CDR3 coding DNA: TGTGCCAGCACCAAACCCGTGGGAGGGAGGCCCCTCCACTTT. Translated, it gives CASTKPVGGRPLHF.

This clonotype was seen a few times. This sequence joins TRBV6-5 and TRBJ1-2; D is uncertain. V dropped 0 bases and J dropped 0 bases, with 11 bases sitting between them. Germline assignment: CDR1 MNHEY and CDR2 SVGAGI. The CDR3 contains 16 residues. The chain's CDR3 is CASSYSDAGANYGYTF. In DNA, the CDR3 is TGTGCCAGCAGTTACTCAGATGCAGGTGCTAACTATGGCTACACCTTC.

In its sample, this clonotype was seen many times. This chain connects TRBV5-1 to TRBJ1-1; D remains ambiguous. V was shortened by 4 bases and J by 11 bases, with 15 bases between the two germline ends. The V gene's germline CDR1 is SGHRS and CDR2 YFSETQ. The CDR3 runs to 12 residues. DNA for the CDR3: TGCGCCAGCAGCCCAGGACGTCCACAGGCTTTCTTT. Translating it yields CASSPGRPQAFF. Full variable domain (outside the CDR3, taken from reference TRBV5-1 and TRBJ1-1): KAGVTQTPRYLIKTRGQQVTLSCSPISGHRSVSWYQQTPGQGLQFLFEYFSETQRNKGNFPGRFSGRQFSNSRSEMNVSTLELGDSALYLCASSPGRPQAFFGQGTRLTVV.

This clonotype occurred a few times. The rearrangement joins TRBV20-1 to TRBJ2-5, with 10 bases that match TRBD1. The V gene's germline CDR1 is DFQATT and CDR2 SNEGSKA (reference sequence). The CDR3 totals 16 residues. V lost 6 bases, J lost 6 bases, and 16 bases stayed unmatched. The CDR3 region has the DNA TGCAGTGCCGCACGAGAGGGACAGGGGAATTTGAAGACCCAGTACTTC. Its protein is CSAAREGQGNLKTQYF.

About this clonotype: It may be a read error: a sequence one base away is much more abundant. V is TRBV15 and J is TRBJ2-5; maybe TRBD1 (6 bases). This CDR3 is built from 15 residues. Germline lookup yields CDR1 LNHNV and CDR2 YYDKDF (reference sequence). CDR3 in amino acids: CATSSAGTPQETRYF. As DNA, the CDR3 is TGTGCCACCAGCAGTGCCGGGACACCGCAAGAGACCCGGTACTTC.

CDR3 in amino acids: CASSFFAGYEQYF. CDR3 bases: TGTGCCAGCAGTTTCTTTGCGGGGTACGAGCAGTACTTC. The chain employs TRBV27 and TRBJ2-7; D perhaps matches TRBD2 (6 bases). The CDR3 is 13 residues long. Germline V lookup: CDR1 MNHEY, CDR2 SMNVEV (reference sequence). The V end lost 3 bases, the J end lost 4 bases, and 10 bases lay between the germline ends.

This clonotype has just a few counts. DNA for the CDR3: TGCAGTGCTTCCCGACTAGCGGGAGGGGGAGGGCAGTTCTTC. Translated: CSASRLAGGGGQFF. The rearrangement joins TRBV20-1 to TRBJ2-1; 14 bases agree with TRBD2. The ends lost 5 bases at V and 12 bases at J; junction bases unmatched: 9. The CDR3 has 14 residues. Germline V gives CDR1 DFQATT, CDR2 SNEGSKA (reference sequence).

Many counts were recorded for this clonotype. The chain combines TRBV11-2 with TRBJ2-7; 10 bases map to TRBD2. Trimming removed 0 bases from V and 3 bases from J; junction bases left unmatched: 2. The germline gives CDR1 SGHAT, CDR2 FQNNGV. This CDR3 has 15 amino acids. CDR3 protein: CASSLEPSGSYEQYF. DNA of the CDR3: TGTGCCAGCAGCTTAGAGCCTAGCGGGAGCTACGAGCAGTACTTC.

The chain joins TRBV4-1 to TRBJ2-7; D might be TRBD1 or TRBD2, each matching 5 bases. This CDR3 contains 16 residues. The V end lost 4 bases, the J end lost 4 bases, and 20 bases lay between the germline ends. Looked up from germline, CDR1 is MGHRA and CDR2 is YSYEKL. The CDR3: CASSPPRLGAAYEQYF. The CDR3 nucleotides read TGCGCCAGCAGCCCCCCCCGACTCGGGGCCGCGTACGAGCAGTACTTC.

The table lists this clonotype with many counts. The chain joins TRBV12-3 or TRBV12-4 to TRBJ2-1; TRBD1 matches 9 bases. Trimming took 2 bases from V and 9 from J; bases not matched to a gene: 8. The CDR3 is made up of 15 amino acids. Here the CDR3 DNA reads TGTGCCAGCAGTTTATTGGGACAGGGTAAGGGTGAGCAGTTCTTC. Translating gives CASSLLGQGKGEQFF.

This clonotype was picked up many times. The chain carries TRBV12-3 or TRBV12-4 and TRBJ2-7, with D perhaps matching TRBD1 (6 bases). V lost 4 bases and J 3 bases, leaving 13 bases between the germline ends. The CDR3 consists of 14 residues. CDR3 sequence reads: CASSSQGIHYEQYF. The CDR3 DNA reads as TGTGCCAGCAGTTCCCAGGGGATTCACTACGAGCAGTACTTC.

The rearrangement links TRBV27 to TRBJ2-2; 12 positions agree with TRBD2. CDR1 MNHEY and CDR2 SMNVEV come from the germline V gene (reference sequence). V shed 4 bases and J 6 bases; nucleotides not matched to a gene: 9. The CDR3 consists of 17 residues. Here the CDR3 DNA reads TGTGCCAGCAGTTATCTAGCGGGAGGGCCTGGGGCCGGGGAGCTGTTTTTT. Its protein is CASSYLAGGPGAGELFF.

This CDR3 reads CASSQDARSGELFF. The CDR3 DNA reads TGTGCCAGCAGCCAAGACGCCAGGTCCGGGGAGCTGTTTTTT. The V gene is TRBV4-2, the J gene TRBJ2-2; D unresolved. This CDR3 is built from 14 residues. Between the trimmed V and J ends, which lost 0 bases and 6 bases, there was a span of 8 bases. Germline V gene data show CDR1 as LGHNA and CDR2 as YNFKEQ.

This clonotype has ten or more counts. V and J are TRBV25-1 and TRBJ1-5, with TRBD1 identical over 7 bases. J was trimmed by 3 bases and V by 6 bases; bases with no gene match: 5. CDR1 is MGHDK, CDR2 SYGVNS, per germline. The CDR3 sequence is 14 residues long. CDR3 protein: CASSFTGVNQPQHF. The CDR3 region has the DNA TGTGCCAGCAGCTTTACAGGGGTCAATCAGCCCCAGCATTTT.

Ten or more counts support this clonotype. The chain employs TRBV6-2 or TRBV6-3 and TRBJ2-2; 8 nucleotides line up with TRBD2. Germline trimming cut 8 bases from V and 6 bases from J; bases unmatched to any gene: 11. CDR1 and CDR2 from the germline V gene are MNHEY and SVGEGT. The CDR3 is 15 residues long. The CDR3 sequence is CASCAGGMVPGELFF. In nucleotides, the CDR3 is TGTGCCAGCTGCGCGGGAGGAATGGTACCCGGGGAGCTGTTTTTT.

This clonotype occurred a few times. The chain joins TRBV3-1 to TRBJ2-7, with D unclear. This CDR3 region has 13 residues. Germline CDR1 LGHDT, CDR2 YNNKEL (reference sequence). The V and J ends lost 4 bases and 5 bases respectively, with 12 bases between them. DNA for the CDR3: TGTGCCAGCAGCCGAATCCCTCAGAACGAGCAGTACTTC. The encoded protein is CASSRIPQNEQYF.

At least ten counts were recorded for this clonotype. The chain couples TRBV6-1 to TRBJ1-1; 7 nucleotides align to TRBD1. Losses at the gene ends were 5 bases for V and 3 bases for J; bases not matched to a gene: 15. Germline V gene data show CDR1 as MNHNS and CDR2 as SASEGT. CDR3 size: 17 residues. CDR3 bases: TGTGCCAGCAGTTCGTGGACAGGACCGCAGGTGGACACTGAAGCTTTCTTT. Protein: CASSSWTGPQVDTEAFF.

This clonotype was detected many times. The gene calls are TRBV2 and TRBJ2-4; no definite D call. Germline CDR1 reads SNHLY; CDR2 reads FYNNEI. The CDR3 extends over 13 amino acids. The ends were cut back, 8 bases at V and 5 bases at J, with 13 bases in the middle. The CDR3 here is CASGKSPENIQYF. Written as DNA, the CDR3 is TGTGCCAGCGGTAAAAGCCCGGAAAACATTCAGTACTTC.

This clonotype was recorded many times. The CDR3 sequence is CASSKIQQVMNTEAFF. Here the CDR3 DNA reads TGTGCCAGCAGCAAAATTCAACAGGTCATGAACACTGAAGCTTTCTTT. This chain uses TRBV12-3 or TRBV12-4 with TRBJ1-1; D may be TRBD1 (5 bases). Trimming took 6 bases from V and 0 from J, leaving 17 bases between them. This CDR3 has 16 amino acids.

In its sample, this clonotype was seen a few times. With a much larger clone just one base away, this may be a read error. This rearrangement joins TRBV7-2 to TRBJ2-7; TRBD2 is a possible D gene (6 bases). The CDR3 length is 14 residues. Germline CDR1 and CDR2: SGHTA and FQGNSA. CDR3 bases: TGTGCCAGCAGCCTAGCGACTGACCCCTACGAGCAGTACTTC. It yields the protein CASSLATDPYEQYF.

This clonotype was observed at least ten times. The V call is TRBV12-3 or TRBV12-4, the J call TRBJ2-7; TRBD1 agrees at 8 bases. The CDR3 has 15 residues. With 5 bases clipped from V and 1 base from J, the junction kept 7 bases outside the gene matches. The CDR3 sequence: CASSTPGQASYEQYF. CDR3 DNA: TGTGCCAGCAGTACCCCGGGACAGGCATCCTACGAGCAGTACTTC.

Here the CDR3 DNA reads TGTGCCACCAGTCGCCCGGGGGGATCCACAGATACGCAGTATTTT. Translated: CATSRPGGSTDTQYF. The chain couples TRBV24-1 to TRBJ2-3; 7 bases map to TRBD2. There are 15 residues in the CDR3. The J segment lost 2 bases and the V segment lost 6 bases, leaving 7 bases of the junction unmatched. The germline V gene encodes CDR1 KGHDR and CDR2 SFDVKD.